These 16 T cell receptor beta chains were sequenced from one sample in a study of cytomegalovirus exposure and HLA in healthy donors. Both 60 Vbeta primers and 13 Jbeta primers went into the PCR. Produced via immunoSEQ multiplex PCR; TCRdb's table is partial and in-frame only. Of about 200,000 clones listed, about 88% were seen once; the top ten hold 1.5% to 2%. Material for sequencing was PBMCs. The receptors shown here come from a woman aged 18-35 years in good health and CMV-seronegative.

The chain links TRBV30 to TRBJ1-1, with 9 bases matching TRBD1. Trimming at V came to 4 bases and at J to 5 bases, leaving 11 bases not matched to a gene. The V gene's germline CDR1 is GTSNPN and CDR2 SVGIG (reference sequence). The CDR3 length is 15 residues. The CDR3 here is CAWTFLGTGRTEAFF. CDR3 in DNA: TGTGCCTGGACGTTCCTGGGGACAGGGAGGACTGAAGCTTTCTTT.

The rearrangement links TRBV4-2 to TRBJ1-6, with D possibly being TRBD1 (5 bases). The CDR3 runs 15 residues. CDR1 LGHNA and CDR2 YNFKEQ come from the germline V gene. The V gene lost 4 bases and the J gene lost 11 bases, with 18 bases spanning the gap. As DNA, the CDR3 is TGTGCCAGCAGCCCTCCCGGGCAGGGAGGGGCACCCCTCCACTTT. Protein sequence: CASSPPGQGGAPLHF.

V is TRBV6-5 and J is TRBJ1-6; unclear D gene. Germline loops: CDR1 MNHEY, CDR2 SVGAGI. The CDR3 is 16 residues long. The V end lost 2 bases, the J end lost 5 bases, and 13 bases lay between the germline ends. The CDR3 DNA follows: TGTGCCAGCAGTTACGGGCAGCTTGAAAATAATTCACCCCTCCACTTT. It specifies CASSYGQLENNSPLHF.

This chain uses TRBV5-1 with TRBJ2-7; D possibly corresponds to TRBD1 (6 bases). Per germline, CDR1 SGHRS and CDR2 YFSETQ. CDR3 size: 14 residues. Trimming removed 4 bases at V and 3 bases at J, with 14 bases between. The CDR3 region has the DNA TGCGCCAGCAGCCCCGGGACATCGAGCTACGAGCAGTACTTC. Translated, it gives CASSPGTSSYEQYF.

This chain connects TRBV7-9 to TRBJ2-3, with 9 bases identical to TRBD1. Losses at the gene ends were 1 base for V and 4 bases for J; bases not matched to a gene: 9. The CDR3 length is 17 residues. Germline values: CDR1 SEHNR, CDR2 FQNEAQ (reference sequence). CDR3: CASSLGLGDRDADTQYF. The DNA for the CDR3 is TGTGCCAGCAGCTTAGGGTTGGGGGACAGGGACGCAGATACGCAGTATTTT. Full variable domain (rest looked up from reference TRBV7-9 and TRBJ2-3): DTGVSQNPRHKITKRGQNVTFRCDPISEHNRLYWYRQTLGQGPEFLTYFQNEAQLEKSRLLSDRFSAERPKGSFSTLEIQRTEQGDSAMYLCASSLGLGDRDADTQYFGPGTRLTVL.

Only one count was recorded for this clone. V is TRBV4-1 and J is TRBJ2-1; TRBD2 is a possible D gene (6 bases). V shed 4 bases and J shed 6 bases, with 19 bases lying between them. Germline values: CDR1 MGHRA, CDR2 YSYEKL. This CDR3 region has 16 residues. CDR3 nucleotide sequence: TGCGCCAGCAGCCGGATGACTAGGGATAGCGGCAATGAGCAGTTCTTC. Residues: CASSRMTRDSGNEQFF.

V usage is TRBV6-5 and J usage is TRBJ1-6; 7 positions agree with TRBD1. This CDR3 has 15 amino acids. Germline V gene sequence: CDR1 MNHEY, CDR2 SVGAGI. The junction had 3 bases not matched to a gene; V was cut back by 0 bases and J by 7 bases. This chain's CDR3 is CASSYSNRGNSPLHF. CDR3 coding DNA: TGTGCCAGCAGTTACTCAAACAGGGGAAATTCACCCCTCCACTTT.

The rearrangement uses TRBV7-2 and TRBJ2-1, with 14 bases lining up with TRBD2. J was trimmed by 8 bases and V by 4 bases; bases with no gene match: 7. The CDR3 spans 16 residues. Germline CDR1 and CDR2: SGHTA and FQGNSA. The CDR3, as DNA: TGTGCCAGCAGCTCCCGACTAGCGGGGGGGACAGATGAGCAGTTCTTC. It specifies CASSSRLAGGTDEQFF.

The chain joins TRBV15 to TRBJ1-5; D gene uncertain. The V end lost 0 bases, the J end lost 4 bases, and 16 bases lay between the germline ends. The CDR3 covers 17 residues. From germline, CDR1 is LNHNV and CDR2 YYDKDF (reference sequence). In nucleotides, the CDR3 is TGTGCCACCAGCAGAGATTTCCGGGGAACAAGTAATCAGCCCCAGCATTTT. It codes for CATSRDFRGTSNQPQHF.

The gene calls are TRBV5-4 and TRBJ1-2; a possible D gene is TRBD1 (5 bases). Deletions cut 4 bases from V and 6 bases from J, with 10 bases between. The CDR3 has 12 residues. Germline-derived CDR1 and CDR2 are SGHNT and YYREEE (reference sequence). The chain's CDR3 is CASSIDSHGYTF. In DNA, the CDR3 is TGTGCCAGCAGCATTGACAGCCATGGCTACACCTTC.

The chain couples TRBV7-2 to TRBJ2-7; D remains unclear. The germline V gene has CDR1 SGHTA and CDR2 FQGNSA. Trimming left V 1 base short and J 1 base short, with 8 bases between. This CDR3 region has 14 residues. In nucleotides, the CDR3 is TGTGCCAGCAGCTTAGATTTGACTTCCTACGAGCAGTACTTC. Amino acid sequence: CASSLDLTSYEQYF.

In this sample, this clone turned up once. J is TRBJ2-1 and V is TRBV5-4; TRBD1 matches 11 bases. The CDR3 contains 15 residues. The germline V gene encodes CDR1 SGHNT and CDR2 YYREEE (reference sequence). V was clipped by 3 bases and J by 5 bases; unmatched bases: 4. CDR3: CASSSPGQGDNEQFF. The CDR3 bases are TGTGCCAGCAGCTCTCCGGGACAGGGGGACAATGAGCAGTTCTTC.

V gene TRBV5-6 combines with J gene TRBJ2-3; D remains unclear. CDR1 is SGHDT and CDR2 is YYEEEE in the germline V gene. Trimming took off 4 bases at V and 7 bases at J, with 16 bases between the two ends. This CDR3 contains 14 residues. The CDR3 DNA reads as TGTGCCAGCAGCCGAGGCGAAGTGTTTTATACGCAGTATTTT. Translating it yields CASSRGEVFYTQYF.

The chain couples TRBV2 to TRBJ2-5; 11 positions agree with TRBD1. The ends lost 6 bases at V and 4 bases at J; junction bases unmatched: 7. Germline assignment: CDR1 SNHLY and CDR2 FYNNEI. This CDR3 has 15 amino acids. This CDR3 is CASSDGTGGGETQYF. The CDR3 bases are TGTGCCAGCAGCGACGGGACAGGGGGGGGAGAGACCCAGTACTTC.

This chain uses TRBV9 with TRBJ2-7; 7 bases map to TRBD1. Looked up from germline, CDR1 is SGDLS and CDR2 is YYNGEE. The trim removed 2 bases at V and 1 base at J, leaving 3 bases unmatched. The CDR3 sequence is 14 residues long. CDR3 bases: TGTGCCAGCAGCGTCGGCAGGGGGTCCTACGAGCAGTACTTC. As protein: CASSVGRGSYEQYF.

This clone was counted only a few times. The rearrangement joins TRBV5-5 to TRBJ1-5; TRBD1 is a possible D gene (6 bases). Germline V CDR1 and CDR2: SGHKS, YYEKEE (reference sequence). Deletions cut 0 bases from V and 7 bases from J, with 11 bases between. The CDR3 has 14 amino acids. Here the CDR3 reads CASSLDTGSQPQHF. CDR3 nucleotide sequence: TGTGCCAGCAGCTTGGATACAGGGTCACAGCCCCAGCATTTT. The entire variable domain, with the rest obtained from reference TRBV5-5 and TRBJ1-5, is as follows: DAGVTQSPTHLIKTRGQQVTLRCSPISGHKSVSWYQQVLGQGPQFIFQYYEKEERGRGNFPDRFSARQFPNYSSELNVNALLLGDSALYLCASSLDTGSQPQHFGDGTRLSIL.